The 24 T cell receptor beta chains below were found in one sample sequenced in a study of cytomegalovirus exposure and HLA in healthy donors. The PCR employed 60 Vbeta primers together with 13 Jbeta primers. The assay was immunoSEQ multiplex PCR, and TCRdb's table has in-frame clones only and misses some. Here the sample spans 150,000 to 180,000 clones, around 79% being singletons. Sample: PBMCs. The receptors derive from a man between 25 and 39 years old in good health and CMV-seropositive.

The chain uses TRBV5-6 and TRBJ2-2, with 8 bases identical to TRBD2. Germline loops: CDR1 SGHDT, CDR2 YYEEEE. The CDR3 length is 16 residues. J gave up 6 bases and V 3 bases, and 10 bases lay outside the gene matches. The CDR3 loop is CASSYGPSGGAGELFF. The CDR3 DNA is TGTGCCAGCAGCTACGGACCCAGCGGGGGAGCCGGGGAGCTGTTTTTT. Together with reference TRBV5-6 and TRBJ2-2, the CDR3 gives the full variable domain: DAGVTQSPTHLIKTRGQQVTLRCSPKSGHDTVSWYQQALGQGPQFIFQYYEEEERQRGNFPDRFSGHQFPNYSSELNVNALLLGDSALYLCASSYGPSGGAGELFFGEGSRLTVL.

The V call is TRBV11-2, the J call TRBJ2-7, with a tentative D call TRBD2 (6 bases). Germline assignment: CDR1 SGHAT and CDR2 FQNNGV. Trimming removed 2 bases at V and 6 bases at J, with 14 bases between. The CDR3 is 14 residues long. This chain's CDR3 is CASSLHTGGSEQYF. The DNA of the CDR3 is TGTGCCAGCAGCTTACACACCGGGGGAAGCGAGCAGTACTTC. Using reference TRBV11-2 and TRBJ2-7 for the parts outside the CDR3, the full variable domain is EAGVAQSPRYKIIEKRQSVAFWCNPISGHATLYWYQQILGQGPKLLIQFQNNGVVDDSQLPKDRFSAERLKGVDSTLKIQPAKLEDSAVYLCASSLHTGGSEQYFGPGTRLTVT.

The chain has TRBV18 and TRBJ2-7; 13 bases map to TRBD2. From germline, CDR1 is KGHSH and CDR2 LQKENI. CDR3 size: 16 residues. With V trimmed by 1 base and J by 4 bases, 4 bases remained unmatched. The CDR3 reads CASSPRRLAGGYEQYF. Here the CDR3 DNA reads TGTGCCAGCTCACCACGGAGACTAGCGGGGGGTTACGAGCAGTACTTC.

V gene TRBV27 combines with J gene TRBJ1-1; D perhaps matches TRBD1 (6 bases). From germline, CDR1 is MNHEY and CDR2 SMNVEV (reference sequence). This CDR3 has 15 amino acids. V was cut by 8 bases and J by 4 bases, with 20 bases left in between. Here the CDR3 DNA reads TGTGCCAGCGGTGGGGGCGCGTCGGTCGGCACTGAAGCTTTCTTT. Its protein product is CASGGGASVGTEAFF.

V usage is TRBV9 and J usage is TRBJ2-1; a weak D match, TRBD1 (7 bases). Germline V gives CDR1 SGDLS, CDR2 YYNGEE. Trimming removed 1 base from V and 4 bases from J, with 12 bases in between. The CDR3 has 15 residues. CDR3 sequence (DNA): TGTGCCAGCAGCGTAAGGCAGGGGGGTTACAATGAGCAGTTCTTC. Protein: CASSVRQGGYNEQFF.

The V and J genes are TRBV5-1 and TRBJ2-7, with 7 bases that match TRBD2. The ends lost 0 bases at V and 5 bases at J; junction bases unmatched: 5. CDR3 size: 14 residues. Germline V gene lookup returns CDR1 SGHRS and CDR2 YFSETQ. CDR3 loop: CASSLASGVNEQYF. The CDR3 nucleotides read TGCGCCAGCAGCTTGGCCAGCGGGGTCAACGAGCAGTACTTC.

The DNA of the CDR3 is TGTGCCAGCAGCAAGACTAGCGGGCCCACCGGGGAGCTGTTTTTT. Protein: CASSKTSGPTGELFF. This sequence joins TRBV7-9 and TRBJ2-2; TRBD2 agrees at 10 bases. Trimming at V came to 5 bases and at J to 4 bases, leaving 4 bases not matched to a gene. This CDR3 is 15 amino acids long. Germline V CDR1 and CDR2: SEHNR, FQNEAQ (reference sequence). Full variable domain (missing parts from reference TRBV7-9 and TRBJ2-2): DTGVSQNPRHKITKRGQNVTFRCDPISEHNRLYWYRQTLGQGPEFLTYFQNEAQLEKSRLLSDRFSAERPKGSFSTLEIQRTEQGDSAMYLCASSKTSGPTGELFFGEGSRLTVL.

The chain joins TRBV25-1 to TRBJ1-2, with 8 bases that match TRBD1. Trimming removed 2 bases from V and 4 bases from J; junction bases left unmatched: 6. The CDR3 extends over 15 amino acids. Per the germline V gene, CDR1 is MGHDK and CDR2 is SYGVNS. The CDR3 protein is CASSEGLQGGYGYTF. CDR3 coding DNA: TGTGCCAGCAGTGAAGGTCTACAGGGGGGCTATGGCTACACCTTC.

V usage is TRBV28 and J usage is TRBJ2-5, with D uncertain. The ends were cut back, 2 bases at V and 4 bases at J, with 8 bases in the middle. The V gene's germline CDR1 is MDHEN and CDR2 SYDVKM. The CDR3 contains 13 residues. CDR3 in amino acids: CASSLIQVETQYF. The CDR3 DNA follows: TGTGCCAGCAGTTTAATCCAGGTAGAGACCCAGTACTTC.

This clone occurred once. The rearrangement joins TRBV7-2 to TRBJ1-2, with 8 nucleotides matching TRBD1. This CDR3 is built from 15 residues. Germline values: CDR1 SGHTA, CDR2 FQGNSA. V was clipped by 6 bases and J by 8 bases; unmatched bases: 14. CDR3 sequence reads: CASSFPGQARWGYTF. The CDR3 DNA reads TGTGCCAGCAGTTTCCCGGGACAGGCTAGGTGGGGCTACACCTTC.

The chain joins TRBV30 to TRBJ2-1, with TRBD2 matching 7 bases. The V segment lost 4 bases and the J segment 0 bases; nucleotides outside the gene matches: 6. Per germline, CDR1 GTSNPN and CDR2 SVGIG (reference sequence). CDR3 size: 15 residues. The CDR3 coding sequence is TGTGCCTGGAACACCGGGACTACCTCCTACAATGAGCAGTTCTTC. The encoded protein is CAWNTGTTSYNEQFF.

V is TRBV9 and J is TRBJ2-2, with TRBD2 matching over 11 bases. Germline V gene sequence: CDR1 SGDLS, CDR2 YYNGEE. The CDR3 loop spans 16 amino acids. Trimming at V came to 3 bases and at J to 7 bases, leaving 8 bases not matched to a gene. In nucleotides, the CDR3 is TGTGCCAGCAGCGCCCCTAGCGGGGGGCGCGGCGGGGAGCTGTTTTTT. Amino acids: CASSAPSGGRGGELFF.

This clone has more than one count but fewer than ten. V and J are TRBV5-1 and TRBJ2-6; D is perhaps TRBD2 (6 bases). CDR3 length: 16 residues. V was pared by 7 bases and J by 2 bases, with 16 bases between. Germline V CDR1 and CDR2: SGHRS, YFSETQ. CDR3 sequence (DNA): TGCGCCAGCGGCACGGGAGACTCAGCTGGGGCCAACGTCCTGACTTTC. Amino acid sequence: CASGTGDSAGANVLTF.

The chain recombines TRBV11-1 with TRBJ2-5, with 8 bases matching TRBD2. This CDR3 spans 18 amino acids. Germline-derived CDR1 and CDR2 are SGHAT and FQDESV (reference sequence). The trim removed 1 base at V and 0 bases at J, leaving 10 bases unmatched. The CDR3 region has the DNA TGTGCCAGCAGCTTAGGCGGACGGGGGGGCCCATACCAAGAGACCCAGTACTTC. Protein sequence: CASSLGGRGGPYQETQYF.

The CDR3 here is CAISDRQETQYF. In DNA, the CDR3 is TGTGCCATCAGTGACCGCCAAGAGACCCAGTACTTC. The chain is built from TRBV10-3 and TRBJ2-5; unclear D gene. The CDR3 covers 12 residues. V shed 3 bases and J shed 1 base, with 3 bases lying between them. Per the germline V gene, CDR1 is ENHRY and CDR2 is SYGVKD.

The chain links TRBV28 to TRBJ2-1; 8 positions agree with TRBD1. The CDR3 runs 12 residues. Germline V gives CDR1 MDHEN, CDR2 SYDVKM. With V trimmed by 8 bases and J by 7 bases, 4 bases remained unmatched. CDR3: CASRQGRNEQFF. The CDR3 DNA is TGTGCCAGCCGACAGGGGAGGAATGAGCAGTTCTTC.

The V call is TRBV21-1, the J call TRBJ2-1; the tabulated D call, TRBD1, remains unverified against the DNA. TRBV21-1 is listed as a pseudogene. This CDR3 comprises 15 residues. The CDR3 region is CASSPHTGTGCEQFF. The CDR3 DNA reads TGTGCCAGCAGCCCCCACACCGGGACAGGCTGTGAGCAGTTCTTC.

The count of this clone is one. The chain carries TRBV14 and TRBJ2-7; TRBD2 aligns across 10 bases. Germline CDR1 reads SGHDN; CDR2 reads FVKESK. The CDR3 loop spans 17 amino acids. V was clipped by 4 bases and J by 5 bases; unmatched bases: 14. The DNA for the CDR3 is TGTGCCAGCAGCCCAATCCAGCGGGAGGGCCGGGCGCACGAGCAGTACTTC. This sequence encodes CASSPIQREGRAHEQYF.

V is TRBV6-5 and J is TRBJ1-1; D uncertain. The V end was cut by 4 bases, the J end by 1 base, with 13 bases between. The CDR3 is 15 residues long. The germline V gene has CDR1 MNHEY and CDR2 SVGAGI. The DNA for the CDR3 is TGTGCCAGCAGTTTGTCGGATGCTAGGAACACTGAAGCTTTCTTT. Translation: CASSLSDARNTEAFF.

V gene TRBV5-1 combines with J gene TRBJ2-3, with 8 bases identical to TRBD2. V lost 0 bases, J lost 2 bases, and 5 bases stayed unmatched. CDR3 size: 16 residues. Germline CDR1 reads SGHRS; CDR2 reads YFSETQ. CDR3 nucleotides: TGCGCCAGCAGCTTGGGGTTAGCGGGGAACACAGATACGCAGTATTTT. Its protein is CASSLGLAGNTDTQYF.

This rearrangement joins TRBV7-8 to TRBJ2-5; perhaps TRBD2 as D (6 bases). Trimming stripped 4 bases from V and 3 bases from J, with 21 bases between. Germline V gene lookup returns CDR1 SGHVS and CDR2 FQNEAQ. The CDR3 length is 17 residues. The chain's CDR3 is CASSSPPHGGTEETQYF. The CDR3 DNA follows: TGTGCCAGCAGCTCCCCCCCTCACGGGGGAACCGAAGAGACCCAGTACTTC.

The rearrangement links TRBV6-5 to TRBJ2-1; no clear D. Trimming took off 10 bases at V and 6 bases at J, with 16 bases between the two ends. The CDR3 length is 13 residues. Germline V CDR1 and CDR2: MNHEY, SVGAGI. The CDR3 sequence: CATTPGWSNEQFF. The CDR3 DNA follows: TGTGCCACCACCCCCGGCTGGAGCAATGAGCAGTTCTTC.

This chain links TRBV7-3 with TRBJ2-7; tentative D call: TRBD1 (6 bases). The CDR3 is 13 amino acids. Looked up from germline, CDR1 is SGHTA and CDR2 is FQGTGA. Deletions cut 5 bases from V and 6 bases from J, with 14 bases between. The CDR3, as DNA: TGTGCCAGCAGCCCCCCGGACAGCCGCGAGCAGTACTTC. Translating gives CASSPPDSREQYF.

The rearrangement joins TRBV7-8 to TRBJ1-1, with unresolved D. The CDR3 loop spans 13 amino acids. Trimming removed 3 bases at V and 1 base at J, with 6 bases between. From germline, CDR1 is SGHVS and CDR2 FQNEAQ. Written as DNA, the CDR3 is TGTGCCAGCAGCTTGCCGGGGAACACTGAAGCTTTCTTT. Its protein is CASSLPGNTEAFF.